One sample yielded the 9 T cell receptor beta chains listed below, sequenced in a study of shared clonotypes between healthy human individuals. The assay was immunoSEQ multiplex PCR, and TCRdb's table has in-frame clones only and misses some. The table has more than 1,200,000 clones, approximately 98.5% seen once; the top ten hold approximately 0.4%. The sequenced sample was naive CD4+ T cells sorted from blood. Subset in this sample: CD45RA+ positively selected. The receptors were sampled from a man aged 25 to 40 in good health.

The chain links TRBV28 to TRBJ2-7; D gene unclear. Deletions cut 7 bases from V and 2 bases from J, with 9 bases between. CDR1 is MDHEN, CDR2 SYDVKM, per germline. CDR3 length: 12 residues. DNA of the CDR3: TGTGCCAGCAATCCAGGACCCTACGAGCAGTACTTC. Its protein is CASNPGPYEQYF.

The chain is built from TRBV4-1 and TRBJ2-1; tentative D call: TRBD2 (6 bases). CDR3 size: 15 residues. Germline CDR1 is MGHRA and CDR2 is YSYEKL. Deletions cut 3 bases from V and 4 bases from J, with 13 bases between. CDR3 DNA: TGCGCCAGCAGCCAGTTTCCGGGACTTTACAATGAGCAGTTCTTC. Translating gives CASSQFPGLYNEQFF.

The V gene is TRBV10-1, the J gene TRBJ2-5; 8 bases are a match to TRBD1. CDR1 is WNHNN, CDR2 SYGVQD, per germline (reference sequence). The junction had 7 bases not matched to a gene; V was cut back by 4 bases and J by 3 bases. The CDR3 is 15 residues long. The CDR3 region has the DNA TGCGCCAGCAGTGGAGGAGGACAGGGTGAAGAGACCCAGTACTTC. This translates into CASSGGGQGEETQYF.

J is TRBJ2-3 and V is TRBV6-1; TRBD1 might be the D (6 bases). There are 15 residues in the CDR3. Germline V gives CDR1 MNHNS, CDR2 SASEGT. Trimming stripped 4 bases from V and 0 bases from J, with 11 bases between. For the CDR3, the DNA is TGTGCCAGCAGTGTTGATCAGGGGAGCACAGATACGCAGTATTTT. This translates into CASSVDQGSTDTQYF.

This chain connects TRBV10-1 to TRBJ2-5; D call uncertain. The germline CDR1 and CDR2 sequences are WNHNN and SYGVQD (reference sequence). The CDR3 length is 13 residues. Trimming took off 4 bases at V and 4 bases at J, with 10 bases between the two ends. CDR3 in DNA: TGCGCCAGCAGTGGGGGATTCGGAGAGACCCAGTACTTC. This gives the protein CASSGGFGETQYF.

This chain connects TRBV18 to TRBJ2-2, with D maybe TRBD1 (6 bases). Germline-derived CDR1 and CDR2 are KGHSH and LQKENI. V shed 0 bases and J shed 2 bases, with 10 bases lying between them. The CDR3 runs 16 residues. The CDR3 nucleotides read TGTGCCAGCTCACCACCTGGGACACCAAACACCGGGGAGCTGTTTTTT. Its translation is CASSPPGTPNTGELFF.

The chain employs TRBV6-6 and TRBJ2-3; no firm D call. CDR1 is MNHNY, CDR2 SVGAGI, per germline (reference sequence). The CDR3 consists of 13 residues. V dropped 7 bases and J dropped 2 bases, with 10 bases sitting between them. The CDR3 DNA reads as TGTGCCAGCAACCGATTCTCCACAGATACGCAGTATTTT. Translating gives CASNRFSTDTQYF.

The V call is TRBV5-1, the J call TRBJ1-3; D gene ambiguous. The CDR3 contains 14 residues. Germline CDR1 reads SGHRS; CDR2 reads YFSETQ. The V end lost 7 bases, the J end lost 8 bases, and 19 bases lay between the germline ends. CDR3 nucleotide sequence: TGCGCCAGCGGGCTGGACGGAGGAAAGGACACCATATATTTT. Encoded protein: CASGLDGGKDTIYF.

Only one count was recorded for this clone. The chain joins TRBV5-8 to TRBJ2-5; TRBD2 agrees at 9 bases. CDR1 SGHTS and CDR2 YDEGEE come from the germline V gene. V was pared by 5 bases and J by 5 bases, with 10 bases of the junction left unmatched. CDR3 length: 15 amino acids. CDR3 region: CASSLERGVVETQYF. The CDR3, as DNA: TGTGCCAGCAGTCTGGAGCGGGGGGTGGTTGAGACCCAGTACTTC.